The clone carrying this T cell receptor beta chain was observed a few times. Germline trimming cut 5 bases from V and 6 bases from J; bases unmatched to any gene: 3. Per the germline V gene, CDR1 is SGHTA and CDR2 is FQGNSA. CDR3 length: 14 residues. This specimen comes from a study of beta chain features in type 1 diabetes. TCRB transcripts that were expressed got sequenced, as all of the isolated RNA had been reverse transcribed. Profiling relied on immunoSEQ multiplex PCR, and the TCRdb table lists in-frame clones only, not all of them. Here the sample spans about 350,000 clones, 15% to 20% being singletons.

The receptor comes from a woman between 18 and 30 years old in good health. Sequenced material: naive CD4+ T cells from blood. The chain recombines TRBV7-2 with TRBJ1-4; 10 positions match TRBD1. Here the CDR3 DNA reads TGTGCCAGCAGCCACGACAGGGGGCATGAAAAACTGTTTTTT. It yields the protein CASSHDRGHEKLFF. Full variable domain (remainder filled in from reference TRBV7-2 and TRBJ1-4): GAGVSQSPSNKVTEKGKDVELRCDPISGHTALYWYRQSLGQGLEFLIYFQGNSAPDKSGLPSDRFSAERTGGSVSTLTIQRTQQEDSAVYLCASSHDRGHEKLFFGSGTQLSVL.